A single sample is the source of the 31 T cell receptor beta chains below, sequenced in a study of CD8 T cells in ankylosing spondylitis. MiXCR, applied by TCRdb to the 5' RACE reads, yields one record per CDR3 protein. The data show around 770,000 distinct CDR3 sequences, with around 19% seen just once and under 20% held by the top ten. Study outcomes and limitations: Apparently characteristic of ankylosing spondylitis blood was a TCR beta motif (roughly eight highly homologous variants).

The antigens for these receptors are not known. The sequencing input was blood, either unsorted or a sorted T cell fraction (not recorded which). These receptors originate from a male donor with ankylosing spondylitis.

The chain combines TRBV9 with TRBJ2-1, with a possible D match to TRBD1 (5 bases). The V gene lost 0 bases and the J gene lost 4 bases, with 14 bases spanning the gap. The CDR3 is 16 amino acids. CDR1 is SGDLS and CDR2 is YYNGEE in the germline V gene. CDR3 bases: TGTGCCAGCAGCGTAGGGGGCCCACCCGTATACAATGAGCAGTTCTTC. Translating gives CASSVGGPPVYNEQFF.

The chain employs TRBV4-3 and TRBJ1-6; D uncertain. CDR1 and CDR2 from the germline V gene are LGHNA and YSLEER. The ends were cut back, 0 bases at V and 6 bases at J, with 9 bases in the middle. The CDR3 consists of 15 residues. This CDR3 is CASSQDLLTNSPLHF. For the CDR3, the DNA is TGCGCCAGCAGCCAAGATTTGTTGACTAATTCACCCCTCCACTTT.

The chain has TRBV5-1 and TRBJ2-7; 8 nucleotides match TRBD1. Germline trimming cut 7 bases from V and 6 bases from J; bases unmatched to any gene: 9. CDR3 length: 13 residues. Germline loops: CDR1 SGHRS, CDR2 YFSETQ. The CDR3: CASCRGPGSEQYF. CDR3 bases: TGCGCCAGCTGCAGGGGGCCAGGTAGCGAGCAGTACTTC.

This clonotype appeared a few times. The chain links TRBV18 to TRBJ2-3; no clear D gene. The CDR3 is made up of 13 amino acids. Germline-derived CDR1 and CDR2 are KGHSH and LQKENI. V lost 5 bases, J lost 3 bases, and 9 bases lay in between. The CDR3 DNA reads TGTGCCAGCTCAGTCGACCAAACAGATACGCAGTATTTT. Translated, it gives CASSVDQTDTQYF.

The chain recombines TRBV12-3 or TRBV12-4 with TRBJ2-5, with D unresolved. The CDR3 length is 14 residues. Trimming took 1 base from V and 3 from J, leaving 9 bases between them. The CDR3 region has the DNA TGTGCCAGCAGTTTAGATATGGGAAAAGAGACCCAGTACTTC. The encoded protein is CASSLDMGKETQYF.

A few counts support this clonotype. V is TRBV30 and J is TRBJ2-7, with D uncertain. Germline values: CDR1 GTSNPN, CDR2 SVGIG (reference sequence). The V end lost 7 bases, the J end lost 6 bases, and 10 bases lay between the germline ends. CDR3 length: 10 amino acids. As DNA, the CDR3 is TGTGCCTTTGGACGGAGCGAGCAGTACTTC. This translates into CAFGRSEQYF.

The rearrangement links TRBV28 to TRBJ2-5; weak D call: TRBD1 (5 bases). This CDR3 is 13 amino acids long. The V end lost 4 bases, the J end lost 3 bases, and 9 bases lay between the germline ends. The germline V gene has CDR1 MDHEN and CDR2 SYDVKM. This chain's CDR3 is CASSSRQKETQYF. The CDR3 nucleotides read TGTGCCAGCAGTTCCCGACAGAAAGAGACCCAGTACTTC.

The rearrangement joins TRBV12-3 or TRBV12-4 to TRBJ1-2; TRBD1 is a possible D gene (5 bases). The CDR3 contains 13 residues. V lost 5 bases and J lost 4, with 11 bases in between. The CDR3 spells CASSGDGSYGYTF. CDR3 in DNA: TGTGCCAGCAGTGGGGACGGGAGCTATGGCTACACCTTC.

The V gene is TRBV12-3 or TRBV12-4, the J gene TRBJ2-5; TRBD1 or TRBD2 may be the D gene (6 bases each). Trimming took 8 bases from V and 4 from J, leaving 14 bases between them. This CDR3 comprises 13 residues. This CDR3 is CASHGGPRETQYF. CDR3 DNA sequence: TGTGCCAGCCATGGGGGGCCTAGAGAGACCCAGTACTTC.

Many counts were recorded for this clonotype. The gene calls are TRBV12-3 or TRBV12-4 and TRBJ2-5, with D possibly matching TRBD2 (5 bases). V lost 3 bases and J 3 bases, leaving 11 bases between the germline ends. CDR3 length: 14 amino acids. DNA of the CDR3: TGTGCCAGCAGTTTCTTTCCAGCGGAAGAGACCCAGTACTTC. It yields the protein CASSFFPAEETQYF.

This clonotype came up a few times. The J gene is TRBJ2-1, the V gene TRBV27; the match to TRBD2 covers 7 bases. CDR3 length: 15 amino acids. CDR1 is MNHEY, CDR2 SMNVEV, per germline (reference sequence). V lost 6 bases to trimming and J lost 8 bases; unmatched junction nucleotides: 13. The CDR3 here is CASSLDPGGQDEQFF. The CDR3 bases are TGTGCCAGCAGCCTCGACCCGGGAGGCCAGGATGAGCAGTTCTTC.

CDR3 DNA sequence: TGTGCCAGCATGAAAGGCCTGAGCCGCACAGATACGCAGTATTTT. Translating gives CASMKGLSRTDTQYF. The genes are TRBV28 and TRBJ2-3; D unresolved. Trimming cost V 7 bases and J 1 base, with 15 bases left between them. CDR1 is MDHEN and CDR2 is SYDVKM in the germline V gene. The CDR3 has 15 amino acids.

This clonotype was seen a few times. The chain is built from TRBV5-1 and TRBJ2-5; 10 positions match TRBD2. J lost 3 bases, V lost 3 bases, and 5 bases had no gene match. Germline CDR1 SGHRS, CDR2 YFSETQ. The CDR3 length is 15 residues. The CDR3, as DNA: TGCGCCAGCAGCTACGGGACTAGCGACAAAGAGACCCAGTACTTC. Protein product: CASSYGTSDKETQYF. The complete variable domain, with remaining parts taken from reference TRBV5-1 and TRBJ2-5, reads KAGVTQTPRYLIKTRGQQVTLSCSPISGHRSVSWYQQTPGQGLQFLFEYFSETQRNKGNFPGRFSGRQFSNSRSEMNVSTLELGDSALYLCASSYGTSDKETQYFGPGTRLLVL.

The chain combines TRBV3-1 with TRBJ2-2; D possibly corresponds to TRBD1 (6 bases). Germline CDR1 is LGHDT and CDR2 is YNNKEL (reference sequence). This CDR3 is 14 amino acids long. Trimming took 7 bases from V and 6 from J, leaving 15 bases between them. CDR3 DNA: TGTGCCAGCACCAGGGGAGAGGGGTCCGGGGAGCTGTTTTTT. This codes for CASTRGEGSGELFF.

This clonotype showed up many times. The chain couples TRBV12-3 or TRBV12-4 to TRBJ1-3, with a tentative D call TRBD1 (6 bases). This CDR3 region has 14 residues. Trimming removed 6 bases at V and 2 bases at J, with 11 bases between. The CDR3 sequence is CASRVGGAGNTIYF. Here the CDR3 DNA reads TGTGCCAGCAGAGTAGGGGGGGCTGGAAACACCATATATTTT.

This chain's CDR3 is CASTTGRSVGTQYF. The CDR3 DNA reads TGTGCCAGCACTACAGGACGGTCGGTCGGGACCCAGTACTTC. The chain links TRBV12-3 or TRBV12-4 to TRBJ2-5, with D possibly being TRBD1 (5 bases). CDR3 size: 14 residues. V dropped 7 bases and J dropped 7 bases, with 19 bases sitting between them.

This clonotype was found a few times. The rearrangement uses TRBV7-9 and TRBJ2-7; 7 bases fit TRBD1. The V gene end was trimmed by 4 bases and the J gene end by 1 base; junction bases not matched to a gene: 7. Germline CDR1 is SEHNR and CDR2 is FQNEAQ (reference sequence). The CDR3 is made up of 15 amino acids. The CDR3 region is CASSYGQARSYEQYF. CDR3 in DNA: TGTGCCAGCAGCTACGGACAGGCGAGGTCCTACGAGCAGTACTTC.

This clonotype was seen repeatedly, ten times or more. The genes are TRBV29-1 and TRBJ2-1, with D possibly being TRBD2 (5 bases). The germline gives CDR1 SQVTM, CDR2 ANQGSEA. The CDR3 extends over 13 amino acids. With 6 bases removed from V and 4 bases from J, the gap between germline ends came to 13 bases. The DNA of the CDR3 is TGCAGCGTCAGGACGGAGGATTACAATGAGCAGTTCTTC. Protein: CSVRTEDYNEQFF.

The chain uses TRBV6-4 and TRBJ1-1, with a weak D call TRBD1 (5 bases). Trimming cost V 6 bases and J 0 bases, with 11 bases left between them. The CDR3 contains 14 residues. Germline CDR1 is MRHNA and CDR2 is SNTAGT. CDR3 in amino acids: CASRQTDMNTEAFF. CDR3 nucleotides: TGTGCCAGCAGACAGACAGACATGAACACTGAAGCTTTCTTT.

The chain combines TRBV6-1 with TRBJ2-3, with TRBD1 matching 7 bases. Germline values: CDR1 MNHNS, CDR2 SASEGT. The V segment lost 8 bases and the J segment 7 bases; nucleotides outside the gene matches: 15. The CDR3 totals 15 residues. This chain's CDR3 is CASDRQGSKTHTQYF. DNA of the CDR3: TGTGCCAGCGACCGACAGGGTTCGAAGACTCATACGCAGTATTTT.

This clonotype was picked up a small number of times. V is TRBV12-3 or TRBV12-4 and J is TRBJ2-7, with 13 bases lining up with TRBD2. V was clipped by 6 bases and J by 0 bases; unmatched bases: 8. This CDR3 is built from 17 residues. DNA for the CDR3: TGTGCCAGCAGCCCCGGGACTAGCGGGGTACTCTCCTACGAGCAGTACTTC. This sequence encodes CASSPGTSGVLSYEQYF.

The chain joins TRBV7-9 to TRBJ2-3; possible D gene TRBD1, 7 bases. This CDR3 has 16 residues. The germline CDR1 and CDR2 sequences are SEHNR and FQNEAQ (reference sequence). With 3 bases removed from V and 2 bases from J, the gap between germline ends came to 15 bases. The chain's CDR3 is CASSFRPGGFTDTQYF. The DNA for the CDR3 is TGTGCCAGCAGCTTTCGGCCAGGGGGGTTCACAGATACGCAGTATTTT. The full variable domain, rest sourced from reference TRBV7-9 and TRBJ2-3, is DTGVSQNPRHKITKRGQNVTFRCDPISEHNRLYWYRQTLGQGPEFLTYFQNEAQLEKSRLLSDRFSAERPKGSFSTLEIQRTEQGDSAMYLCASSFRPGGFTDTQYFGPGTRLTVL.

This clonotype has a handful of counts. The V gene is TRBV4-3, the J gene TRBJ2-2; possible D gene TRBD2, 6 bases. V was trimmed by 0 bases and J by 4 bases, leaving 15 bases between them. The CDR3 loop spans 17 amino acids. The germline CDR1 and CDR2 sequences are LGHNA and YSLEER. As DNA, the CDR3 is TGCGCCAGCAGCCAAGAACTAGCCGCGGGGAGCACCGGGGAGCTGTTTTTT. Its translation: CASSQELAAGSTGELFF.

This chain links TRBV9 with TRBJ2-5; no clear D gene. V was shortened by 2 bases and J by 2 bases, with 13 bases between the two germline ends. The CDR3 consists of 15 residues. Germline CDR1 and CDR2: SGDLS and YYNGEE. The DNA for the CDR3 is TGTGCCAGCAGCGTCACACCGGTGGGGCAAGAGACCCAGTACTTC. This codes for CASSVTPVGQETQYF.

The chain joins TRBV6-1 to TRBJ2-3, with D possibly being TRBD2 (6 bases). Trimming removed 7 bases at V and 1 base at J, with 18 bases between. CDR3 length: 16 amino acids. Germline loops: CDR1 MNHNS, CDR2 SASEGT. CDR3 protein: CASTIRRGGRTDTQYF. CDR3 nucleotides: TGTGCCAGCACCATCCGGAGGGGTGGTCGCACAGATACGCAGTATTTT.

This clonotype was detected only once. The genes are TRBV14 and TRBJ2-3, with a weak D call TRBD1 (6 bases). This CDR3 is built from 18 residues. Germline V gene data show CDR1 as SGHDN and CDR2 as FVKESK. The V end was cut by 0 bases, the J end by 0 bases, with 16 bases between. CDR3 coding DNA: TGTGCCAGCAGCCAAGATCGAGACAGGAGGCCCAGCACAGATACGCAGTATTTT. Its translation is CASSQDRDRRPSTDTQYF.

This clonotype came up a few times. V is TRBV6-1 and J is TRBJ2-2, with D unclear. The ends were cut back, 0 bases at V and 7 bases at J, with 12 bases in the middle. Germline V gives CDR1 MNHNS, CDR2 SASEGT. The CDR3 has 15 amino acids. CDR3 amino acids: CASSEARHLNGELFF. CDR3 nucleotide sequence: TGTGCCAGCAGTGAAGCCAGGCATCTGAACGGGGAGCTGTTTTTT.

In this sample, this clonotype turned up a few times. This chain uses TRBV20-1 with TRBJ1-5; D is unresolved. The germline CDR1 and CDR2 sequences are DFQATT and SNEGSKA (reference sequence). Trimming left V 0 bases short and J 6 bases short, with 12 bases between. This CDR3 has 14 residues. CDR3 sequence: CSARETRSGQPQHF. Written as DNA, the CDR3 is TGCAGTGCTAGAGAAACAAGGAGCGGTCAGCCCCAGCATTTT.

Of note for this clonotype: The junction does not match germline at one end; this may be a read error. The chain recombines TRBV20-1 with TRBJ1-1, with D unresolved. Germline CDR1 reads DFQATT; CDR2 reads SNEGSKA (reference sequence). The CDR3 is 16 residues long. The chain's CDR3 is CCARDPRKGTSTEAFF. The CDR3 DNA is TGCTGTGCTAGAGATCCCCGTAAGGGAACTTCCACTGAAGCCTTCTTT.

Many counts were recorded for this clonotype. V usage is TRBV10-1 and J usage is TRBJ2-5; TRBD2 aligns across 9 bases. This CDR3 has 15 residues. The V segment lost 2 bases and the J segment 3 bases; nucleotides outside the gene matches: 4. Germline CDR1 and CDR2: WNHNN and SYGVQD (reference sequence). The CDR3: CASSEAGGPEETQYF. The DNA for the CDR3 is TGCGCCAGCAGTGAGGCGGGGGGGCCCGAAGAGACCCAGTACTTC.

This clonotype showed up just a few times. V is TRBV12-3 or TRBV12-4 and J is TRBJ2-3, with TRBD1 identical over 7 bases. The CDR3 extends over 16 amino acids. V shed 3 bases and J 0 bases; nucleotides not matched to a gene: 6. The CDR3 nucleotides read TGTGCCAGCAGTTTTTTAGGGGGCCCTAGCACAGATACGCAGTATTTT. Residues: CASSFLGGPSTDTQYF.